The 22 T cell receptor beta chains reported below all come from one sample, sequenced in a study of T cells in Graves' hyperthyroidism and ophthalmopathy. The source material, RNA transcripts, was used to amplify TCR beta CDR3 regions. During a first-round RT-PCR of the TCR CDR3, the HTBI primer set was used. A single record per CDR3 protein comes from TCRdb applying MiXCR to the multiplex PCR reads. The sample consists of 390,000 or so distinct CDR3 sequences, 14% to 15% of them appearing once. Source material: blood. The receptors stem from a man between 18 and 35 years old with Graves' ophthalmopathy.

This clonotype appeared many times. This chain connects TRBV30 to TRBJ1-2, with 7 bases fitting TRBD1. The germline V gene encodes CDR1 GTSNPN and CDR2 SVGIG (reference sequence). V lost 5 bases and J lost 3; bases outside the gene matches: 0. The CDR3 has 11 residues. CDR3 in DNA: TGTGCCTGGGACAGGGACTATGGCTACACCTTC. Translated, it gives CAWDRDYGYTF.

This clonotype was observed a handful of times. This rearrangement joins TRBV12-3 or TRBV12-4 to TRBJ2-3, with 10 bases aligning to TRBD2. The CDR3 runs 13 residues. J was trimmed by 9 bases and V by 4 bases; bases with no gene match: 4. The CDR3, as DNA: TGTGCCAGCAGTTCCCCGGGACTAGCGACGCAGTATTTT. This translates into CASSSPGLATQYF.

To note about this clonotype: This could be a read error, since a much larger clone is one nucleotide away. The V call is TRBV6-9, the J call TRBJ2-7, with TRBD2 matching over 13 bases. The CDR3 has 17 amino acids. The trim removed 4 bases at V and 7 bases at J, leaving 13 bases unmatched. Germline CDR1 and CDR2: MNHGY and SVAAGI. This CDR3 is CASSWGLAGSDLREQYF. The CDR3 bases are TGTGCCAGCAGTTGGGGACTAGCGGGGTCAGACCTACGAGAGCAGTACTTC.

The chain couples TRBV9 to TRBJ2-1, with 8 bases identical to TRBD2. Germline lookup yields CDR1 SGDLS and CDR2 YYNGEE. This CDR3 is 14 amino acids long. The junction had 3 bases not matched to a gene; V was cut back by 3 bases and J by 4 bases. CDR3 in amino acids: CASSERGSYNEQFF. CDR3 nucleotides: TGTGCCAGCAGCGAGCGGGGGTCTTACAATGAGCAGTTCTTC. The full variable domain, with the rest looked up from reference TRBV9 and TRBJ2-1, is DSGVTQTPKHLITATGQRVTLRCSPRSGDLSVYWYQQSLDQGLQFLIQYYNGEERAKGNILERFSAQQFPDLHSELNLSSLELGDSALYFCASSERGSYNEQFFGPGTRLTVL.

The table lists this clonotype with many counts. The chain carries TRBV5-5 and TRBJ1-5; D gene ambiguous. Germline CDR1 is SGHKS and CDR2 is YYEKEE (reference sequence). This CDR3 is 15 amino acids long. Deletions cut 4 bases from V and 6 bases from J, with 17 bases between. The CDR3 DNA is TGTGCCAGCAGCAGGTACGAGGTTTTAAGTCAGCCCCAGCATTTT. As protein: CASSRYEVLSQPQHF.

The table lists this clonotype with many counts. For the CDR3, the DNA is TGTGCCAGCAGTCACAGACAGTACAATGAGCAGTTCTTC. This gives the protein CASSHRQYNEQFF. V usage is TRBV6-1 and J usage is TRBJ2-1; possible D gene TRBD1, 5 bases. Trimming took off 5 bases at V and 4 bases at J, with 9 bases between the two ends. This CDR3 is 13 amino acids long. Per germline, CDR1 MNHNS and CDR2 SASEGT.

This clonotype was observed many times. This chain joins TRBV2 and TRBJ1-5, with 7 bases identical to TRBD1. The ends lost 5 bases at V and 3 bases at J; junction bases unmatched: 4. The CDR3 length is 14 residues. CDR1 and CDR2 (germline): SNHLY, FYNNEI. CDR3 DNA: TGTGCCAGCAGTTTGGACAGGTCCAATCAGCCCCAGCATTTT. It translates to CASSLDRSNQPQHF.

This clonotype was seen many times. The genes are TRBV7-9 and TRBJ2-7, with D perhaps TRBD1 (6 bases). The CDR3 contains 16 residues. Germline assignment: CDR1 SEHNR and CDR2 FQNEAQ (reference sequence). With 1 base removed from V and 3 bases from J, the gap between germline ends came to 16 bases. CDR3 residues: CASSLVSGHLSYEQYF. CDR3 DNA sequence: TGTGCCAGCAGCTTAGTTTCGGGACACCTTAGCTACGAGCAGTACTTC. Looking up the rest from reference TRBV7-9 and TRBJ2-7 gives the full variable domain: DTGVSQNPRHKITKRGQNVTFRCDPISEHNRLYWYRQTLGQGPEFLTYFQNEAQLEKSRLLSDRFSAERPKGSFSTLEIQRTEQGDSAMYLCASSLVSGHLSYEQYFGPGTRLTVT.

The rearrangement links TRBV5-1 to TRBJ2-1; no definite D call. V was trimmed by 0 bases and J by 8 bases, leaving 18 bases between them. Germline lookup yields CDR1 SGHRS and CDR2 YFSETQ. CDR3 length: 16 amino acids. CDR3 residues: CASSLAGRTSPDEQFF. In DNA form, the CDR3 reads TGCGCCAGCAGCTTGGCTGGGCGGACCAGTCCCGATGAGCAGTTCTTC.

At least ten counts were recorded for this clonotype. This chain joins TRBV12-3 or TRBV12-4 and TRBJ2-1, with D possibly being TRBD1 or TRBD2 (7 bases each). The CDR3 is made up of 15 amino acids. V gave up 7 bases and J gave up 7 bases, with 20 bases separating them. This CDR3 is CASTEGAGVRNEQFF. The CDR3 DNA sequence: TGTGCCAGCACCGAGGGGGCGGGAGTTAGGAATGAGCAGTTCTTC.

This clonotype was detected ten times or more. This chain uses TRBV5-1 with TRBJ2-7; TRBD2 agrees at 11 bases. The germline V gene has CDR1 SGHRS and CDR2 YFSETQ. V trimming: 0 bases; J trimming: 5 bases; junction bases outside the gene matches: 7. The CDR3 covers 16 residues. The CDR3 reads CASSLGLAGNRHEQYF. DNA for the CDR3: TGCGCCAGCAGCTTGGGACTAGCGGGGAATCGTCACGAGCAGTACTTC.

Many counts were recorded for this clonotype. The chain is built from TRBV11-2 and TRBJ2-5, with D perhaps matching TRBD2 (6 bases). The germline V and J ends were trimmed by 10 bases and 5 bases, with 23 bases remaining between them. Germline V gives CDR1 SGHAT, CDR2 FQNNGV. The CDR3 extends over 15 amino acids. CDR3: CANKPRESLKETQYF. The CDR3 DNA reads as TGTGCCAACAAACCCCGGGAGAGCCTTAAGGAGACCCAGTACTTC.

This clonotype has at least ten counts. J is TRBJ2-3 and V is TRBV25-1; TRBD2 matches at 9 bases. Germline CDR1 and CDR2: MGHDK and SYGVNS. The trim removed 6 bases at V and 2 bases at J, leaving 12 bases unmatched. The length of the CDR3 is 17 residues. CDR3 in amino acids: CASSAPWASGVTDTQYF. In DNA form, the CDR3 reads TGTGCCAGCAGCGCTCCCTGGGCTAGCGGGGTCACAGATACGCAGTATTTT.

This chain connects TRBV28 to TRBJ2-5; the D is unclear. In germline, CDR1 is MDHEN, CDR2 SYDVKM. CDR3 length: 10 amino acids. Trimming took 10 bases from V and 4 from J, leaving 7 bases between them. The CDR3 bases are TGTGCCACACGGTTAGAGACCCAGTACTTC. This translates into CATRLETQYF.

The V and J genes are TRBV24-1 and TRBJ1-2; D remains ambiguous. V lost 4 bases and J lost 8, with 16 bases in between. The CDR3 contains 14 residues. Germline V CDR1 and CDR2: KGHDR, SFDVKD. The DNA for the CDR3 is TGTGCCACCAGTGACCGCCCGGATGTGGGGGGCTACACCTTC. Protein sequence: CATSDRPDVGGYTF.

This clonotype showed up just a few times. This chain connects TRBV7-3 to TRBJ2-3, with 9 nucleotides matching TRBD1. CDR1 is SGHTA and CDR2 is FQGTGA in the germline V gene. J lost 3 bases, V lost 2 bases, and 3 bases had no gene match. The CDR3 length is 15 residues. CDR3 in amino acids: CASSLGTGWTDTQYF. The CDR3 bases are TGTGCCAGCAGCTTAGGGACAGGGTGGACAGATACGCAGTATTTT.

This clonotype was recorded at least ten times. The chain combines TRBV7-9 with TRBJ2-7, with unresolved D. The CDR3 has 12 residues. Germline loops: CDR1 SEHNR, CDR2 FQNEAQ (reference sequence). With 1 base removed from V and 6 bases from J, the gap between germline ends came to 7 bases. The CDR3 DNA is TGTGCCAGCAGCTTAGAAGGTTCCGAGCAGTACTTC. This translates into CASSLEGSEQYF. Full variable domain (remainder filled in from reference TRBV7-9 and TRBJ2-7): DTGVSQNPRHKITKRGQNVTFRCDPISEHNRLYWYRQTLGQGPEFLTYFQNEAQLEKSRLLSDRFSAERPKGSFSTLEIQRTEQGDSAMYLCASSLEGSEQYFGPGTRLTVT.

This clonotype showed up many times. The rearrangement uses TRBV7-2 and TRBJ1-1; tentatively, D is TRBD1 (6 bases). The CDR3 sequence is 16 residues long. The germline CDR1 and CDR2 sequences are SGHTA and FQGNSA. The ends were cut back, 7 bases at V and 1 base at J, with 19 bases in the middle. The CDR3 nucleotides are TGTGCCAGCATTGACAAGAGGGGGATGGGGAACACTGAAGCTTTCTTT. It translates to CASIDKRGMGNTEAFF.

As to this clonotype: With a much larger clone just one base away, this may be a read error. The chain joins TRBV11-2 to TRBJ2-4; possibly TRBD2 for D (5 bases). The CDR3 is 11 amino acids. Germline V lookup: CDR1 SGHAT, CDR2 FQNNGV. The CDR3 sequence: CASRAGDIQHF. The CDR3 DNA follows: TGTGCCAGCAGGGCGGGTGACATTCAGCACTTC.

This clonotype was recorded many times. The chain joins TRBV7-7 to TRBJ2-3; no clear D gene. The CDR3 covers 15 residues. Germline CDR1 and CDR2: SSHAT and FNYEAQ (reference sequence). V dropped 0 bases and J dropped 10 bases, with 17 bases sitting between them. CDR3 in DNA: TGTGCCAGCAGCTTAGCGTATGAGACACTGAGAGCGCAGTATTTT. Amino acid sequence: CASSLAYETLRAQYF.

This clonotype was seen repeatedly, ten times or more. This sequence joins TRBV20-1 and TRBJ1-1, with no clear D. This CDR3 is built from 11 residues. Looked up from germline, CDR1 is DFQATT and CDR2 is SNEGSKA (reference sequence). Trimming took 3 bases from V and 8 from J, leaving 10 bases between them. As DNA, the CDR3 is TGCAGTGCTAGGAAAAGCGGAGAAGCTTTCTTT. It codes for CSARKSGEAFF.

In its sample, this clonotype was seen many times. CDR3 nucleotide sequence: TGTGCCAGCAGCTGGAAAGGTCAAGAGACCCAGTACTTC. It codes for CASSWKGQETQYF. The gene calls are TRBV7-2 and TRBJ2-5; D is undetermined. The length of the CDR3 is 13 residues. The V gene's germline CDR1 is SGHTA and CDR2 FQGNSA. V dropped 4 bases and J dropped 2 bases, with 8 bases sitting between them.